Presented here are 18 T cell receptor beta chains from one specimen sequenced in a study of T cell responses to AZD1222 COVID-19 vaccine. The repertoire was sequenced with immunoSEQ multiplex PCR; TCRdb's copy has only in-frame clones and lacks some. Among more than 140,000 clones listed, 90% to 95% were seen once. Sequenced here: peripheral blood, sampled on day 0 of AZD1222 vaccination. These receptors came from an adult in good health.

The CDR3 sequence is CASSLAVVSDTQYF. CDR3 in DNA: TGTGCCAGCAGCTTGGCCGTGGTTTCGGATACGCAGTATTTT. The chain is built from TRBV5-6 and TRBJ2-3; D is unclear. This CDR3 has 14 residues. The germline V and J ends were trimmed by 0 bases and 6 bases, with 11 bases remaining between them. Germline V gene data show CDR1 as SGHDT and CDR2 as YYEEEE.

V usage is TRBV4-3 and J usage is TRBJ2-7, with no clear D. Trimming took off 1 base at V and 6 bases at J, with 16 bases between the two ends. CDR3 length: 15 amino acids. Looked up from germline, CDR1 is LGHNA and CDR2 is YSLEER. The CDR3 DNA sequence: TGCGCCAGCAGCCAAGGTCGTATAGGGATGAGCGAGCAGTACTTC. It encodes CASSQGRIGMSEQYF.

The chain uses TRBV7-3 and TRBJ2-2; D not certain. Trimming removed 5 bases at V and 7 bases at J, with 11 bases between. Germline V gene sequence: CDR1 SGHTA, CDR2 FQGTGA. This CDR3 comprises 13 residues. The CDR3 nucleotides read TGTGCCAGCAGCCAGATGAGCGACGGGGAGCTGTTTTTT. Its translation: CASSQMSDGELFF.

The chain links TRBV6-5 to TRBJ2-7; TRBD1 is a possible D gene (5 bases). The CDR3 consists of 16 residues. CDR1 is MNHEY, CDR2 SVGAGI, per germline. With 0 bases removed from V and 2 bases from J, the gap between germline ends came to 14 bases. The CDR3 coding sequence is TGTGCCAGCAGTTACTCTCCCGAGACAGTGACCTACGAGCAGTACTTC. Translation gives CASSYSPETVTYEQYF.

The genes are TRBV18 and TRBJ1-3, with D tentatively TRBD1 (5 bases). The CDR3 loop spans 16 amino acids. Trimming left V 4 bases short and J 0 bases short, with 13 bases between. Germline V gives CDR1 KGHSH, CDR2 LQKENI. In nucleotides, the CDR3 is TGTGCCAGCTCACTCTCTACGACAGTCTCTGGAAACACCATATATTTT. Protein: CASSLSTTVSGNTIYF. Looking up the rest from reference TRBV18 and TRBJ1-3 gives the full variable domain: NAGVMQNPRHLVRRRGQEARLRCSPMKGHSHVYWYRQLPEEGLKFMVYLQKENIIDESGMPKERFSAEFPKEGPSILRIQQVVRGDSAAYFCASSLSTTVSGNTIYFGEGSWLTVV.

The chain has TRBV2 and TRBJ2-5, with D perhaps being TRBD1 or TRBD2 (5 bases each). V gave up 3 bases and J gave up 0 bases, with 14 bases separating them. The germline V gene has CDR1 SNHLY and CDR2 FYNNEI. CDR3 length equals 16 residues. The CDR3 sequence is CASSEGRGTYQETQYF. Written as DNA, the CDR3 is TGTGCCAGCAGTGAGGGCCGGGGCACGTACCAAGAGACCCAGTACTTC.

The chain recombines TRBV4-3 with TRBJ2-3; D gene ambiguous. There are 15 residues in the CDR3. Germline-derived CDR1 and CDR2 are LGHNA and YSLEER. Trimming took off 0 bases at V and 10 bases at J, with 17 bases between the two ends. The DNA of the CDR3 is TGCGCCAGCAGCCAAGATAATAGCCCCACGGACCCGCAGTATTTT. It translates to CASSQDNSPTDPQYF.

This rearrangement joins TRBV14 to TRBJ2-3; D is possibly TRBD2 (6 bases). The CDR3 runs 16 residues. Germline CDR1 SGHDN, CDR2 FVKESK. Trimming shortened V by 1 base and J by 6 bases, and 17 bases separated the two germline ends. CDR3 nucleotides: TGTGCCAGCAGCCAAGGCACGGGACTCACTCGGGATACGCAGTATTTT. This encodes CASSQGTGLTRDTQYF.

This rearrangement joins TRBV7-9 to TRBJ2-1, with TRBD1 matching 7 bases. Germline loops: CDR1 SEHNR, CDR2 FQNEAQ (reference sequence). Unmatched junction bases numbered 5, after V lost 2 bases and J lost 4 bases. This CDR3 is 15 amino acids long. CDR3 residues: CASSLNGQEYNEQFF. The CDR3, as DNA: TGTGCCAGCAGCTTAAACGGACAGGAGTACAATGAGCAGTTCTTC. The whole variable domain, filled in from reference TRBV7-9 and TRBJ2-1, reads DTGVSQNPRHKITKRGQNVTFRCDPISEHNRLYWYRQTLGQGPEFLTYFQNEAQLEKSRLLSDRFSAERPKGSFSTLEIQRTEQGDSAMYLCASSLNGQEYNEQFFGPGTRLTVL.

The chain combines TRBV18 with TRBJ2-2, with D possibly matching TRBD2 (5 bases). From germline, CDR1 is KGHSH and CDR2 LQKENI. This CDR3 is built from 14 residues. With 6 bases removed from V and 2 bases from J, the gap between germline ends came to 10 bases. This CDR3 reads CASSRTVNTGELFF. The CDR3 DNA reads as TGTGCCAGCTCGCGGACTGTTAACACCGGGGAGCTGTTTTTT.

The chain links TRBV19 to TRBJ2-3, with D tentatively TRBD1 or TRBD2 (5 bases each). V was clipped by 7 bases and J by 4 bases, with 12 bases between them. Germline CDR1 and CDR2: LNHDA and SQIVND (reference sequence). The CDR3 runs to 13 residues. DNA of the CDR3: TGTGCCAGTAACCGGGGCATGTCAGATACGCAGTATTTT. Residues: CASNRGMSDTQYF.

The chain carries TRBV5-1 and TRBJ2-6; D remains unclear. Germline V lookup: CDR1 SGHRS, CDR2 YFSETQ. This CDR3 is 16 amino acids long. The ends were cut back, 2 bases at V and 0 bases at J, with 9 bases in the middle. CDR3 loop: CASSLASSSGANVLTF. In DNA, the CDR3 is TGCGCCAGCAGCTTAGCCAGCAGCTCTGGGGCCAACGTCCTGACTTTC.

The rearrangement links TRBV4-2 to TRBJ1-5; D not certain. This CDR3 contains 16 residues. V lost 0 bases, J lost 2 bases, and 11 bases lay in between. Germline V gene sequence: CDR1 LGHNA, CDR2 YNFKEQ. For the CDR3, the DNA is TGTGCCAGCAGCCAAGAATTACGCGCAGGCAATCAGCCCCAGCATTTT. It encodes CASSQELRAGNQPQHF.

The J gene is TRBJ1-2, the V gene TRBV5-8; TRBD1 matches 10 bases. This CDR3 region has 16 residues. Losses at the gene ends were 5 bases for V and 2 bases for J; bases not matched to a gene: 9. The germline gives CDR1 SGHTS, CDR2 YDEGEE. The CDR3 reads CASRPYGQGENYGYTF. CDR3 DNA sequence: TGTGCCAGCAGACCGTATGGACAGGGGGAAAACTATGGCTACACCTTC.

The rearrangement joins TRBV4-2 to TRBJ1-1; tentative D call: TRBD1 (6 bases). The CDR3 is 15 residues long. Germline V lookup: CDR1 LGHNA, CDR2 YNFKEQ. Trimming stripped 1 base from V and 4 bases from J, with 13 bases between. Here the CDR3 reads CASSQVIGGGTEAFF. Here the CDR3 DNA reads TGTGCCAGCAGCCAAGTAATAGGGGGGGGCACTGAAGCTTTCTTT.

The chain is built from TRBV27 and TRBJ1-2; 12 bases fit TRBD1. Germline V gives CDR1 MNHEY, CDR2 SMNVEV (reference sequence). The CDR3 is 17 amino acids. Trimming at V came to 4 bases and at J to 2 bases, leaving 8 bases not matched to a gene. CDR3 DNA sequence: TGTGCCAGCAGTTCCGGGGACAGGGGGCGGGTAAACTATGGCTACACCTTC. Encoded protein: CASSSGDRGRVNYGYTF.

The chain carries TRBV28 and TRBJ2-1, with 9 positions matching TRBD1. V gave up 5 bases and J gave up 1 base; unmatched junction bases: 6. The CDR3 has 16 amino acids. In germline, CDR1 is MDHEN, CDR2 SYDVKM. In DNA form, the CDR3 reads TGTGCCAGCAGTCCGGCGACAGGGGGGTCCTACAATGAGCAGTTCTTC. Translated, it gives CASSPATGGSYNEQFF.

The chain is built from TRBV27 and TRBJ1-2; D is perhaps TRBD1 (5 bases). The CDR3 has 18 amino acids. V was clipped by 0 bases and J by 0 bases, with 17 bases between them. Germline loops: CDR1 MNHEY, CDR2 SMNVEV (reference sequence). The CDR3 loop is CASSLSGGVGLANYGYTF. The CDR3 DNA reads TGTGCCAGCAGTTTATCGGGGGGAGTTGGGTTAGCTAACTATGGCTACACCTTC.